This T cell receptor beta chain stems from a study of memory CD4+ T cells and cytomegalovirus serostatus. The data were produced by immunoSEQ multiplex PCR, yet TCRdb's version contains in-frame clones alone and is incomplete. The sample shows over 55,000 clones, under 80% of them seen only once. V was trimmed by 4 bases and J by 8 bases, leaving 10 bases between them. This CDR3 is 12 amino acids long. CDR1 WSHSY and CDR2 SAAADI come from the germline V gene. The sort gate was single viable CD3+CD4+CD8-CD45RO+ cells for memory CD4+ T cells. After thawing, CD4+ T cells were positively selected. Sequences were obtained from memory CD4+ T cells from blood. The chain couples TRBV10-2 to TRBJ2-3; D uncertain. This TCR derives from an adult in good health and CMV-seronegative. Here the CDR3 DNA reads TGCGCCAGCAGTGGCTACGACGGTACGCAGTATTTT. It translates to CASSGYDGTQYF.